One and the same sample provided the 3 T cell receptor beta chains below, sequenced in a study of STAT5B mutations in CD4+ large granular lymphocyte leukemia. The protocol was immunoSEQ multiplex PCR, while the TCRdb copy is restricted to in-frame clones and leaves out a portion. The data show some 41,000 clones, with approximately 84% seen just once and 0.35% held by the top ten. The source material was CD4+ T cells from blood buffy coats. The receptors originated from a human donor in good health.

V usage is TRBV6-5 and J usage is TRBJ1-4; 8 bases are a match to TRBD1. The trim removed 6 bases at V and 8 bases at J, leaving 11 bases unmatched. Germline-derived CDR1 and CDR2 are MNHEY and SVGAGI. The CDR3 runs to 15 residues. Here the CDR3 reads CASRFEGQGIEKLFF. In nucleotides, the CDR3 is TGTGCCAGCAGGTTCGAAGGACAGGGTATAGAAAAACTGTTTTTT.

This chain's CDR3 is CAWSKGPALEKLFF. The CDR3 DNA reads as TGTGCCTGGAGTAAGGGCCCAGCACTTGAAAAACTGTTTTTT. The rearrangement links TRBV30 to TRBJ1-4; D is uncertain. The germline V gene has CDR1 GTSNPN and CDR2 SVGIG (reference sequence). V gave up 2 bases and J gave up 7 bases, with 14 bases separating them. The CDR3 contains 14 residues.

The chain is built from TRBV9 and TRBJ2-5, with D perhaps assigned TRBD1 or TRBD2 (6 bases each). The V gene's germline CDR1 is SGDLS and CDR2 YYNGEE. The CDR3 extends over 13 amino acids. Trimming took 6 bases from V and 5 from J, leaving 14 bases between them. For the CDR3, the DNA is TGTGCCAGCACGACCGGAGGGGGGGAGACCCAGTACTTC. Translating gives CASTTGGGETQYF.